These 7 T cell receptor beta chains were all obtained from the same sample, sequenced in a study of blood T cells in healthy people across ages. PCR was performed a second time for roughly 7 to 12 cycles using a sample-barcoded 5' primer and a J-beta primer mix. One entry per CDR3 protein, called by TCRdb with MiXCR from the 5' RACE reads. The table shows about 1,500,000 distinct CDR3 sequences, with 28% occurring only once. Material for sequencing was blood. The receptors stem from a woman aged 30 to 39 in good health.

This clonotype was found a few times. The chain uses TRBV15 and TRBJ2-3; the match to TRBD2 covers 15 bases. V lost 5 bases, J lost 4 bases, and 10 bases stayed unmatched. Germline V gene lookup returns CDR1 LNHNV and CDR2 YYDKDF (reference sequence). CDR3 length: 18 residues. The DNA of the CDR3 is TGTGCCACCAGCTCCCGACTTGGGACTAGCGGGAGGCCAGATACGCAGTATTTT. As protein: CATSSRLGTSGRPDTQYF.

This clonotype was seen repeatedly, ten times or more. J is TRBJ2-1 and V is TRBV29-1; D uncertain. Between the trimmed V and J ends, which lost 7 bases and 1 base, there was a span of 20 bases. The CDR3 totals 16 residues. The germline CDR1 and CDR2 sequences are SQVTM and ANQGSEA. The CDR3 DNA reads TGCAGCGCCGTAGAATTAGGGCGAGGTTCCTACAATGAGCAGTTCTTC. It yields the protein CSAVELGRGSYNEQFF.

There are a few counts of this clonotype. This chain connects TRBV20-1 to TRBJ1-2; D is unclear. The CDR3 extends over 13 amino acids. Germline CDR1 reads DFQATT; CDR2 reads SNEGSKA (reference sequence). V lost 5 bases and J 0 bases, leaving 10 bases between the germline ends. CDR3 loop: CSAPGRSNYGYTF. The CDR3 DNA reads TGCAGTGCTCCCGGGCGCTCTAACTATGGCTACACCTTC.

The CDR3 nucleotides read TGTGCCACCAGTGACCCCGGACAGAGCACAGATACGCAGTATTTT. Translation: CATSDPGQSTDTQYF. The J gene is TRBJ2-3, the V gene TRBV24-1; possible D gene TRBD1, 6 bases. Germline lookup yields CDR1 KGHDR and CDR2 SFDVKD. The CDR3 consists of 15 residues. V lost 4 bases and J lost 0, with 10 bases in between.

The genes are TRBV29-1 and TRBJ2-1, with D hard to call. Per the germline V gene, CDR1 is SQVTM and CDR2 is ANQGSEA. This CDR3 region has 16 residues. Trimming stripped 4 bases from V and 0 bases from J, with 16 bases between. This CDR3 reads CSVGDQRMSSYNEQFF. CDR3 sequence (DNA): TGCAGCGTTGGGGATCAGAGAATGAGCTCCTACAATGAGCAGTTCTTC.

This chain links TRBV6-5 with TRBJ2-3; D call uncertain. V lost 0 bases to trimming and J lost 0 bases, with 16 bases between them. From germline, CDR1 is MNHEY and CDR2 SVGAGI. The CDR3 is 18 residues long. CDR3 residues: CASSYSMILGTSTDTQYF. CDR3 sequence (DNA): TGTGCCAGCAGTTACTCGATGATTCTTGGAACTAGCACAGATACGCAGTATTTT.

To note about this clonotype: Since the CDR3 does not end with the conserved phenylalanine or tryptophan, this likely comes from a read error. The chain links TRBV7-2 to TRBJ2-7; 11 bases map to TRBD1. With the DNA end fitting TRBJ2-5 better, the J assignment may be wrong. Per germline, CDR1 SGHTA and CDR2 FQGNSA. CDR3 length: 15 residues. The CDR3 DNA sequence: TGTGCCAGCAGCTACGGGACAGGGGGCCAAGAGACCCAGTACCTC. Translated: CASSYGTGGQETQYL.